This T cell receptor (beta chain) stems from a study of control samples from healthy donors and cancer patients. The CDR3 is 19 amino acids. Looked up from germline, CDR1 is SGHDT and CDR2 is YYEEEE. V dropped 7 bases and J dropped 3 bases, with 31 bases sitting between them. Clones were sequenced by immunoSEQ multiplex PCR, and TCRdb holds only the in-frame ones, with some missing. The sample has approximately 46,000 clones, around nine tenths seen once. This clonotype was obtained from a man under 40 with colorectal cancer. The rearrangement links TRBV5-6 to TRBJ1-1; TRBD1 is a possible D gene (5 bases). Sequencing used PBMCs. CDR3 protein: CASLRSGSYWTYVHTEAFF. Here the CDR3 DNA reads TGTGCCAGCCTACGATCAGGATCCTATTGGACATACGTGCACACTGAAGCTTTCTTT.